A single sample is the source of the 14 T cell receptor beta chains below, sequenced in a study of Tregs in tolerant kidney transplant recipients. The protocol was immunoSEQ multiplex PCR, while the TCRdb copy is restricted to in-frame clones and leaves out a portion. Here the sample table reports roughly 2,400 clones. Mixed chimerism was transient after nonmyeloablative marrow transplants from related graft donors. Source: CD8+ T cells from blood (PBMCs), taken 6 months after the transplant. The receptors were gathered from a human patient who received a combined kidney and bone marrow transplant. Some T cells may be the graft donor's.

Details on this clone: Sequencing ends 3 residues short of the CDR3 end; the germline J gene provides the rest. The chain carries TRBV2 and TRBJ1-5, with 10 nucleotides matching TRBD1. This CDR3 contains 17 residues. Germline V gene lookup returns CDR1 SNHLY and CDR2 FYNNEI. The V gene end was trimmed by 6 bases and the J gene end by 0 bases; junction bases not matched to a gene: 8. The CDR3 is CASREDRGGYSNQPQHF. The CDR3 DNA, read in part, is TGTGCCAGCAGGGAGGACAGGGGGGGGTATAGCAATCAGCCC.

As concerns this clone: Relative to the germline gene, one junction end is altered; a read error may explain this. The read halts 3 residues ahead of the CDR3 end, with the missing end drawn from the germline J gene. The chain carries TRBV4-2 and TRBJ1-1; possibly TRBD1 for D (6 bases). Germline CDR1 and CDR2: LGHNA and YNFKEQ. The CDR3 is 15 amino acids. The chain's CDR3 is CASSPFWTENTEAFF. The DNA read from the CDR3 is TGCGCCAGCAGCCCGTTTTGGACAGAGAACACTGAA.

The CDR3 loop is CASVAGGTYEQYF. The CDR3 DNA, read in part, is TGTGCCAGCGTGGCGGGGGGCACATACGAG. This rearrangement joins TRBV16 to TRBJ2-7; 8 bases align to TRBD2. The read comes to an end 3 residues before the CDR3 does, leaving the germline J gene to fill in the end. The CDR3 runs to 13 residues. V shed 8 bases, J shed 4 bases, and the junction held 7 bases outside the gene matches. Germline CDR1 KGHSY, CDR2 FQNENV.

Note on this clone: Sequencing ends 3 residues short of the CDR3 end; the germline J gene provides the rest. The chain recombines TRBV7-3 with TRBJ2-6; perhaps TRBD2 as D (5 bases). Between the trimmed V and J ends, which lost 0 bases and 3 bases, there was a span of 9 bases. This CDR3 region has 16 residues. CDR1 and CDR2 from the germline V gene are SGHTA and FQGTGA. The sequenced part of the CDR3 DNA is TGTGCCAGCAGCTTAACCGGTGGACTTGGGGCCAACGTC. Translation gives CASSLTGGLGANV. The CDR3 in its entirety is CASSLTGGLGANVLTF.

Turning to this clone: The read finishes 3 residues shy of the CDR3 end, and the germline J gene is used to complete it. This chain links TRBV9 with TRBJ2-7; a weak D match, TRBD1 (6 bases). Trimming removed 0 bases at V and 1 base at J, with 11 bases between. CDR1 SGDLS and CDR2 YYNGEE come from the germline V gene. The CDR3 loop spans 15 amino acids. The sequenced CDR3 bases are TGTGCCAGCAGCGTAGCTTGGCAGGGGTCCTACGAG. Translation gives CASSVAWQGSYE. The whole CDR3 is CASSVAWQGSYEQYF.

As for this clone: The read gets to within 3 residues of the CDR3 end, and the germline J gene fills in the rest. J is TRBJ2-1 and V is TRBV5-1, with 8 bases fitting TRBD1. CDR3 size: 16 residues. The V gene's germline CDR1 is SGHRS and CDR2 YFSETQ. The ends lost 1 base at V and 2 bases at J; junction bases unmatched: 5. CDR3 DNA, as far as it was read: TGCGCCAGCAGCTTGAGGGGGACAGGACCCTACAATGAG. Encoded protein: CASSLRGTGPYNE. From start to end, the CDR3 is CASSLRGTGPYNEQFF.

A word on this clone: With the read ending 3 residues before the CDR3 end, the germline J gene is used to fill in that end. This sequence joins TRBV6-1 and TRBJ2-7; the D gene is possibly TRBD1 (5 bases). Germline V gives CDR1 MNHNS, CDR2 SASEGT. The CDR3 consists of 15 residues. V was shortened by 0 bases and J by 5 bases, with 14 bases between the two germline ends. The part of the CDR3 DNA that was read is TGTGCCAGCAGTGAAGCCGGCCAGGGATTACACGAG. It encodes CASSEAGQGLHE. The full CDR3 reads CASSEAGQGLHEQYF.

Notes on this clone: The CDR3 is cut off 3 residues early in the read; its end comes from the germline J gene. The chain has TRBV19 and TRBJ2-3; TRBD1 is a possible D gene (6 bases). The CDR3 runs 14 residues. Trimming cost V 2 bases and J 4 bases, with 10 bases left between them. Germline values: CDR1 LNHDA, CDR2 SQIVND (reference sequence). The CDR3 region is CASSIWGRPDTQYF. The sequenced CDR3 bases are TGTGCCAGTAGTATATGGGGGCGTCCAGATACG.

Note on this clone: The read comes to an end 3 residues before the CDR3 does, leaving the germline J gene to fill in the end. V gene TRBV29-1 combines with J gene TRBJ1-1, with TRBD1 identical over 9 bases. Trimming cost V 5 bases and J 0 bases; bases outside gene matches: 4. The CDR3 consists of 14 residues. CDR1 and CDR2 (germline): SQVTM, ANQGSEA. CDR3 region: CSVRQGGVNTEAFF. The CDR3 bases that were read are TGCAGCGTTAGACAGGGGGGAGTGAACACTGAA.

Regarding this clone: The read stops 3 residues short of the end of the CDR3; the missing end is completed from the germline J gene. This chain links TRBV5-1 with TRBJ1-2; TRBD1 aligns across 7 bases. After removal of 0 bases from V and 6 bases from J, the junction contained 8 bases not matched to a gene. The CDR3 loop spans 15 amino acids. From germline, CDR1 is SGHRS and CDR2 YFSETQ. Here the CDR3 reads CASSLEWAGGDGYTF. The covered CDR3 bases are TGCGCCAGCAGCTTGGAGTGGGCAGGGGGTGATGGC.

Comments on this clone: Read sequence stops 3 residues before the CDR3 end, and the germline J gene provides the missing end. The rearrangement joins TRBV7-8 to TRBJ2-1; no firm D call. The CDR3 contains 15 residues. The germline V gene has CDR1 SGHVS and CDR2 FQNEAQ. The V end lost 1 base, the J end lost 7 bases, and 14 bases lay between the germline ends. The CDR3 is CASSLEGILGNEQFF. Partial CDR3 DNA: TGTGCCAGCAGCTTAGAGGGCATCTTGGGTAATGAG.

Points on this clone: Sequencing ends 3 residues short of the CDR3 end; the germline J gene provides the rest. This sequence joins TRBV20-1 and TRBJ1-6; D is perhaps TRBD1 (5 bases). The CDR3 is 13 residues long. Deletions cut 6 bases from V and 9 bases from J, with 15 bases between. In germline, CDR1 is DFQATT, CDR2 SNEGSKA (reference sequence). The CDR3: CSALDRESSPLHF. CDR3 DNA, as far as it was read: TGCAGTGCACTTGACAGAGAAAGTTCACCC.

As regards this clone: From the germline J gene comes the end of the CDR3, since the read stops 3 residues before it. The chain recombines TRBV15 with TRBJ2-5, with D possibly TRBD2 on 7 matching bases. The germline V gene encodes CDR1 LNHNV and CDR2 YYDKDF (reference sequence). The CDR3 spans 16 residues. V was shortened by 3 bases and J by 1 base, with 15 bases between the two germline ends. CDR3 region: CATSRAWGGPQETQYF. The part of the CDR3 DNA that was read is TGTGCCACCAGCAGGGCCTGGGGGGGGCCCCAAGAGACC.

As to this clone: The read comes to an end 3 residues before the CDR3 does, leaving the germline J gene to fill in the end. The rearrangement links TRBV6-1 to TRBJ1-1, with TRBD1 identical over 7 bases. The germline V gene encodes CDR1 MNHNS and CDR2 SASEGT. This CDR3 comprises 14 residues. The V segment lost 2 bases and the J segment 7 bases; nucleotides outside the gene matches: 7. CDR3 in amino acids: CASSESGGGFEAFF. CDR3 DNA, as far as it was read: TGTGCCAGCAGTGAAAGTGGAGGGGGCTTTGAA.